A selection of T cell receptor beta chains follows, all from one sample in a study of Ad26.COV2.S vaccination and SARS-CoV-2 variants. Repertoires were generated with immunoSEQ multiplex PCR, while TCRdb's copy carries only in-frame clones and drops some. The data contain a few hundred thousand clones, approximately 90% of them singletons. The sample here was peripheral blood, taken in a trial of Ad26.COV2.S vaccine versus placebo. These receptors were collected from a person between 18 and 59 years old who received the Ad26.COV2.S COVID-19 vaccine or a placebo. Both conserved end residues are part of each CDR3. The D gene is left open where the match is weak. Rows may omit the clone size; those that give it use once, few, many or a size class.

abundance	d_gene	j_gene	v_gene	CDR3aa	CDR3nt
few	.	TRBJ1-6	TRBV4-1	CASSQEPRQPYNSPLHF	TGCGCCAGCAGCCAAGAACCCAGACAGCCCTATAATTCACCCCTCCACTTT
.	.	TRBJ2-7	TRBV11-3	CASSLAGTAAYEQYF	TGTGCCAGCAGCTTAGCCGGGACTGCGGCATACGAGCAGTACTTC
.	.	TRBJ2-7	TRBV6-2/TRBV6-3	CASSSGPEQYF	TGTGCCAGCAGTTCGGGTCCCGAGCAGTACTTC
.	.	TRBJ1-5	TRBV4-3	CASSQDLSAYQPQHF	TGCGCCAGCAGCCAAGATCTTTCAGCTTATCAGCCCCAGCATTTT
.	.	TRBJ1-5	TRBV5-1	CASSLGLAGTQHF	TGCGCCAGCAGCTTGGGTTTGGCGGGAACCCAGCATTTT
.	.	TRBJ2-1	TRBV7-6	CASSLTEGANEQFF	TGTGCCAGCAGCTTAACGGAGGGGGCTAATGAGCAGTTCTTC
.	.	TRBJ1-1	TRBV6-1	CASSEATPWQINTEAFF	TGTGCCAGCAGTGAAGCGACCCCCTGGCAGATCAACACTGAAGCTTTCTTT
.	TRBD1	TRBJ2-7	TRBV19	CASGQGHYEQYF	TGTGCCAGTGGACAGGGCCACTACGAGCAGTACTTC
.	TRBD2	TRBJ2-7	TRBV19	CASSLASGGTLFNEQYF	TGTGCCAGTAGTTTGGCGAGCGGGGGAACTCTTTTCAACGAGCAGTACTTC
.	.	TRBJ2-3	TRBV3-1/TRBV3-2	CASSQGPGLQEDTQYF	TGTGCCAGCAGCCAGGGACCGGGCCTTCAGGAAGATACGCAGTATTTT
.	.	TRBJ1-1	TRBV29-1	CSVGGLEAFF	TGCAGCGTAGGGGGGCTAGAAGCTTTCTTT
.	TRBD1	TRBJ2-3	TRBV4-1	CASRKPGTGALSTDTQYF	TGCGCCAGCAGAAAACCCGGGACAGGGGCCCTTAGCACAGATACGCAGTATTTT
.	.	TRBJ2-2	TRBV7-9	CASRPEQDRVTGELFF	TGTGCCAGCAGGCCGGAACAGGACCGTGTCACCGGGGAGCTGTTTTTT
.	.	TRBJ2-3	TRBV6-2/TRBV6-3	CASSSSLADTQYF	TGTGCCAGCAGTTCCAGTCTCGCAGATACGCAGTATTTT
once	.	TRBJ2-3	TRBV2	CASRGRSTDTQYF	TGTGCCAGCAGGGGGCGAAGCACAGATACGCAGTATTTT
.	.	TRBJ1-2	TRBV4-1	CASSLGTAYNGYTF	TGCGCCAGCAGCCTCGGGACTGCATATAATGGCTACACCTTC
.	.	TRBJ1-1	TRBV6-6	CASSPRTENTEAFF	TGTGCCAGCAGTCCCCGGACGGAGAACACTGAAGCTTTCTTT
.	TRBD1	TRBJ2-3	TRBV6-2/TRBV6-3	CASSYSTGLYF	TGTGCCAGCAGTTATTCGACAGGGTTGTATTTT
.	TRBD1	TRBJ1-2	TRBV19	CATKPETGIESGYTF	TGTGCCACTAAACCGGAGACAGGGATTGAGAGTGGCTACACCTTC
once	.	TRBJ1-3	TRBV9	CASSLGGSGNTIYF	TGTGCCAGCAGCCTGGGGGGCTCTGGAAACACCATATATTTT
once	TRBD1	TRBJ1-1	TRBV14	CASSQRTPRQGEGTEAFF	TGTGCCAGCAGCCAACGCACCCCTCGACAGGGGGAAGGCACTGAAGCTTTCTTT
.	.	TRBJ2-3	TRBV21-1	CASSKAPGPGQGYSTDTQYF	TGTGCCAGCAGCAAAGCGCCAGGGCCGGGACAGGGTTATAGCACAGATACGCAGTATTTT
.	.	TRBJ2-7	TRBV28	CASRAGTPYEQYF	TGTGCCAGCAGGGCAGGGACCCCCTACGAGCAGTACTTC
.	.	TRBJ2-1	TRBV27	CASSLGWGSNEQFF	TGTGCCAGCAGTTTAGGTTGGGGAAGCAATGAGCAGTTCTTC
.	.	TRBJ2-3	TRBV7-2	CASSLVQGADTQYF	TGTGCCAGCAGCTTGGTACAGGGTGCAGATACGCAGTATTTT
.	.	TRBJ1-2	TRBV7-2	CASSLVILLRGGYGYTF	TGTGCCAGCAGCTTAGTGATTCTGCTGCGGGGCGGCTATGGCTACACCTTC
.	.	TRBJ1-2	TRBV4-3	CASSQGARGVNYGYTF	TGCGCCAGCAGCCAAGGGGCCAGGGGAGTTAACTATGGCTACACCTTC
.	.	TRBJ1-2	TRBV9	CASSADNYLFYGYTF	TGTGCCAGCAGCGCCGACAACTACCTTTTCTATGGCTACACCTTC
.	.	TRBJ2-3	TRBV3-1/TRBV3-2	CASRGWDTQYF	TGTGCCAGCCGTGGGTGGGATACGCAGTATTTT
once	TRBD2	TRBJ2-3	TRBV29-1	CSAGEAGGTDTQYF	TGCAGCGCCGGAGAAGCGGGGGGCACAGATACGCAGTATTTT
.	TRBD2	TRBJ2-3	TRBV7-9	CASSVGLAGADTQYF	TGTGCCAGCAGCGTGGGACTAGCGGGGGCAGATACGCAGTATTTT
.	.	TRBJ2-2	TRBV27	CASSLRGIIGELFF	TGTGCCAGCAGTTTACGGGGAATTATCGGGGAGCTGTTTTTT
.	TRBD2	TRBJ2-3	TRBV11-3	CASSKRLAGETDTQYF	TGTGCCAGCAGCAAACGACTAGCGGGGGAAACAGATACGCAGTATTTT
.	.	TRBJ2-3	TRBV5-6	CASRDLANPQYF	TGTGCCAGCAGGGATCTAGCGAACCCGCAGTATTTT
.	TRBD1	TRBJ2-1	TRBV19	CASSIRTGFNEQFF	TGTGCCAGTAGTATACGGACAGGGTTCAATGAGCAGTTCTTC
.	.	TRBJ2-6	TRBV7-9	CASSFESGANVLTF	TGTGCCAGCAGCTTCGAGTCCGGGGCCAACGTCCTGACTTTC
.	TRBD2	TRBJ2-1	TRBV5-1	CASSLVLAGDSEQFF	TGCGCCAGCAGCTTGGTACTAGCGGGGGATAGTGAGCAGTTCTTC
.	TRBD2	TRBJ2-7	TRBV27	CASSFHPGGIGYEQYF	TGTGCCAGCAGTTTTCACCCCGGGGGGATCGGGTACGAGCAGTACTTC
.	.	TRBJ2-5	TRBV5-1	CASSLGPEETQYF	TGCGCCAGCAGCTTGGGGCCTGAGGAGACCCAGTACTTC
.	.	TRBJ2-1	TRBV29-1	CSVGGPKKKNEQFF	TGCAGCGTTGGTGGGCCGAAAAAGAAAAATGAGCAGTTCTTC